The source of this T cell receptor beta chain is a study of blood T cell repertoires in COVID-19. About the research overall: Samples taken during acute and convalescent COVID-19 were collected in the United States, Italy and Spain. Sources were T cells, B-cell-depleted T cells, or PBMCs; the material itself was cDNA or gDNA.

This table comes from immunoSEQ multiplex PCR, and its TCRdb copy is limited to in-frame clones, with some not included. The sample consists of hundreds of thousands of clones, 86% of them appearing once. V was shortened by 3 bases and J by 2 bases, with 13 bases between the two germline ends. This CDR3 contains 14 residues. Germline lookup yields CDR1 GTSNPN and CDR2 SVGIG (reference sequence). Those enrolled in Seattle joined during active infection and were followed longitudinally afterward. The chain combines TRBV30 with TRBJ2-5, with D possibly being TRBD2 (5 bases). The receptor was derived from a woman aged 70 to 79 with COVID-19, enrolled during active disease. Material: peripheral blood. The CDR3 DNA reads TGTGCCTGGAGCGAGGGATTGACTCAAGAGACCCAGTACTTC. It is translated as CAWSEGLTQETQYF.